Shown below are 14 T cell receptor beta chains from a single sample sequenced in a study of cytomegalovirus exposure and HLA in healthy donors. The PCR made use of 60 Vbeta and 13 Jbeta primers. TCRdb's copy holds only in-frame clones and misses some; the assay was immunoSEQ multiplex PCR. The sample contains roughly 150,000 clones, approximately 79% of which appear only once. Sequences were obtained from PBMCs. These receptors were obtained from a woman aged 50 to 60 in good health and CMV-seropositive.

This chain links TRBV6-6 with TRBJ1-5, with D possibly matching TRBD1 (5 bases). Germline loops: CDR1 MNHNY, CDR2 SVGAGI (reference sequence). The CDR3 is 13 amino acids. The V end lost 10 bases, the J end lost 6 bases, and 16 bases lay between the germline ends. The CDR3 sequence is CATHGGGLQPQHF. CDR3 DNA: TGTGCCACCCACGGGGGAGGGCTTCAGCCCCAGCATTTT.

The CDR3 bases are TGTGCCAGCAGTTTGCCAACCTGGAGCTATGGCTACACCTTC. Protein product: CASSLPTWSYGYTF. V gene TRBV28 combines with J gene TRBJ1-2; D is ambiguous. Trimming removed 3 bases at V and 4 bases at J, with 12 bases between. This CDR3 contains 14 residues. Germline V lookup: CDR1 MDHEN, CDR2 SYDVKM.

V usage is TRBV10-3 and J usage is TRBJ1-1, with TRBD1 matching 8 bases. Germline loops: CDR1 ENHRY, CDR2 SYGVKD. The CDR3 is 15 amino acids. J lost 1 base, V lost 3 bases, and 4 bases had no gene match. CDR3 sequence: CAISDSGGGNTEAFF. CDR3 in DNA: TGTGCCATCAGTGATTCAGGGGGCGGGAACACTGAAGCTTTCTTT.

This clone was detected only a few times. The V call is TRBV30, the J call TRBJ2-2; D call uncertain. V was pared by 2 bases and J by 0 bases, with 4 bases between. Germline V gene lookup returns CDR1 GTSNPN and CDR2 SVGIG (reference sequence). The CDR3 contains 13 residues. CDR3 region: CAWSRANTGELFF. The DNA for the CDR3 is TGTGCCTGGAGTCGGGCGAACACCGGGGAGCTGTTTTTT.

DNA of the CDR3: TGTGCCAGCAGCCCTACGGGAGTTGGGGAAAAACTGTTTTTT. This codes for CASSPTGVGEKLFF. The rearrangement uses TRBV7-2 and TRBJ1-4; D gene uncertain. The V end was cut by 5 bases, the J end by 8 bases, with 15 bases between. The CDR3 spans 14 residues. CDR1 and CDR2 from the germline V gene are SGHTA and FQGNSA.

In this sample, this clone turned up a few times. This sequence joins TRBV6-1 and TRBJ1-1, with D possibly matching TRBD1 (6 bases). V lost 7 bases, J lost 1 base, and 16 bases lay in between. The germline CDR1 and CDR2 sequences are MNHNS and SASEGT. This CDR3 comprises 15 residues. In DNA, the CDR3 is TGTGCCAGCAAAACAGGGAGCATAGAGAACACTGAAGCTTTCTTT. Its translation: CASKTGSIENTEAFF.

V is TRBV9 and J is TRBJ1-1, with 7 bases matching TRBD1. The V gene end was trimmed by 3 bases and the J gene end by 5 bases; junction bases not matched to a gene: 10. From germline, CDR1 is SGDLS and CDR2 YYNGEE. The length of the CDR3 is 15 residues. CDR3 loop: CASSEGAQGKTEAFF. In nucleotides, the CDR3 is TGTGCCAGCAGCGAGGGGGCACAGGGGAAGACTGAAGCTTTCTTT.

The chain links TRBV27 to TRBJ1-6; tentatively, D is TRBD1 (5 bases). V lost 6 bases and J lost 6, with 24 bases in between. Germline CDR1 is MNHEY and CDR2 is SMNVEV (reference sequence). The CDR3 runs to 18 residues. The CDR3 region is CASRSQVSQTESNSPLHF. CDR3 nucleotides: TGTGCCAGCAGGTCCCAAGTTTCTCAGACAGAAAGTAATTCACCCCTCCACTTT.

The CDR3 here is CASSMIRTGANTEAFF. In nucleotides, the CDR3 is TGTGCCAGTAGTATGATCAGGACAGGGGCGAACACTGAAGCTTTCTTT. The chain employs TRBV19 and TRBJ1-1; 9 nucleotides agree with TRBD1. CDR3 length equals 16 residues. In germline, CDR1 is LNHDA, CDR2 SQIVND (reference sequence). The junction had 6 bases not matched to a gene; V was cut back by 3 bases and J by 1 base.

The chain uses TRBV2 and TRBJ2-5; D possibly corresponds to TRBD1 (5 bases). This CDR3 region has 15 residues. The V gene's germline CDR1 is SNHLY and CDR2 FYNNEI. The V and J ends lost 6 bases and 5 bases respectively, with 19 bases between them. This chain's CDR3 is CASSASGAQWETQYF. CDR3 nucleotide sequence: TGTGCCAGCAGCGCTAGTGGGGCGCAATGGGAGACCCAGTACTTC. The full variable domain, completed using reference TRBV2 and TRBJ2-5, is EPEVTQTPSHQVTQMGQEVILRCVPISNHLYFYWYRQILGQKVEFLVSFYNNEISEKSEIFDDQFSVERPDGSNFTLKIRSTKLEDSAMYFCASSASGAQWETQYFGPGTRLLVL.

In its sample, this clone was seen once. The chain carries TRBV6-1 and TRBJ1-5; D ambiguous. Trimming took off 2 bases at V and 0 bases at J, with 8 bases between the two ends. This CDR3 comprises 15 residues. Looked up from germline, CDR1 is MNHNS and CDR2 is SASEGT. The DNA of the CDR3 is TGTGCCAGCAGTGAACTGGGCCCTAGCAATCAGCCCCAGCATTTT. Encoded protein: CASSELGPSNQPQHF.

In the case of this clone: The same CDR3 can be traced to other DNA sequences in this sample. The chain is built from TRBV5-1 and TRBJ1-1; maybe TRBD1 (5 bases). The CDR3 covers 14 residues. Trimming pared 2 bases from V and 3 bases from J, leaving 11 bases between. Germline V gene data show CDR1 as SGHRS and CDR2 as YFSETQ. CDR3 DNA: TGCGCCAGCAGCTTACAGGATTTGGACACTGAAGCTTTCTTT. The encoded protein is CASSLQDLDTEAFF. The full variable domain, rest sourced from reference TRBV5-1 and TRBJ1-1, is KAGVTQTPRYLIKTRGQQVTLSCSPISGHRSVSWYQQTPGQGLQFLFEYFSETQRNKGNFPGRFSGRQFSNSRSEMNVSTLELGDSALYLCASSLQDLDTEAFFGQGTRLTVV.

The V and J genes are TRBV15 and TRBJ2-1, with TRBD1 identical over 9 bases. Germline V gene lookup returns CDR1 LNHNV and CDR2 YYDKDF (reference sequence). V was pared by 2 bases and J by 7 bases, with 6 bases of the junction left unmatched. The CDR3 sequence is 15 residues long. Here the CDR3 reads CATSRPDRGGNEQFF. The DNA for the CDR3 is TGTGCCACCAGCAGACCTGACAGGGGGGGGAATGAGCAGTTCTTC. Complete variable domain (other parts from reference TRBV15 and TRBJ2-1): DAMVIQNPRYQVTQFGKPVTLSCSQTLNHNVMYWYQQKSSQAPKLLFHYYDKDFNNEADTPDNFQSRRPNTSFCFLDIRSPGLGDTAMYLCATSRPDRGGNEQFFGPGTRLTVL.

The V call is TRBV9, the J call TRBJ2-1; 7 bases agree with TRBD2. Germline loops: CDR1 SGDLS, CDR2 YYNGEE. V lost 3 bases, J lost 9 bases, and 24 bases stayed unmatched. This CDR3 is 19 amino acids long. This CDR3 is CASSAAGGRRGTPRGEQFF. The CDR3 nucleotides are TGTGCCAGCAGCGCAGCTGGCGGTAGGCGGGGGACCCCCCGAGGTGAGCAGTTCTTC.